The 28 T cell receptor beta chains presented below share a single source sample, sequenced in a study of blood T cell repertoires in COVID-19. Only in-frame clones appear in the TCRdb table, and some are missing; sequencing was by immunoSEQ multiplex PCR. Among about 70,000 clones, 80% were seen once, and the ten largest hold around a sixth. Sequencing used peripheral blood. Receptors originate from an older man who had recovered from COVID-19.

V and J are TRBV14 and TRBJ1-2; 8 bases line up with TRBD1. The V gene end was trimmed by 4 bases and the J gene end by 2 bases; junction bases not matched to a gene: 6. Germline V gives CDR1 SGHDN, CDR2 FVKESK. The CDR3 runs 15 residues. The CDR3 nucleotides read TGTGCCAGCAGCCCCAGGGACAGGACCAACTATGGCTACACCTTC. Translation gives CASSPRDRTNYGYTF.

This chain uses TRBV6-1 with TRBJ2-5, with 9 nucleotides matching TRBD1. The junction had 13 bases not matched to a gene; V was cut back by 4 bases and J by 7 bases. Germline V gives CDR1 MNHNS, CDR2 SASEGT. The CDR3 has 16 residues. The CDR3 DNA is TGTGCCAGCAGTGGTCCGGGACAGGGTTTTCGATTGACCCAGTACTTC. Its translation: CASSGPGQGFRLTQYF.

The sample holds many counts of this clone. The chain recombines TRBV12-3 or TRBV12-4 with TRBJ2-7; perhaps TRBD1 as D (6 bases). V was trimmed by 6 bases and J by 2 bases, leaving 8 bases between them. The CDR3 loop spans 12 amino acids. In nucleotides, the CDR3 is TGTGCCAGCAGCAGGGGCCCCTACGAGCAGTACTTC. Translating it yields CASSRGPYEQYF.

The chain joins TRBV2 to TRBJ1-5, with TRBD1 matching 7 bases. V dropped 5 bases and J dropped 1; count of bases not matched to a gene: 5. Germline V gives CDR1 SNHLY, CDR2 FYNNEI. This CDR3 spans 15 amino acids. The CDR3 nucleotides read TGTGCCAGCAGTTGGGGACAGTACAGCAATCAGCCCCAGCATTTT. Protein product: CASSWGQYSNQPQHF.

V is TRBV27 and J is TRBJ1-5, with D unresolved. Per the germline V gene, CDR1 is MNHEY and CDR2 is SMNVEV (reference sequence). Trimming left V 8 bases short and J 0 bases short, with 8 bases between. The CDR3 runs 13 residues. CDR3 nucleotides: TGTGCCAGCGAACTCCCTAGCAATCAGCCCCAGCATTTT. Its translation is CASELPSNQPQHF.

CDR3 residues: CASSEALLVTGDEQFF. The CDR3 DNA reads TGTGCCAGCAGTGAAGCGCTTCTGGTGACAGGGGATGAGCAGTTCTTC. The chain links TRBV6-1 to TRBJ2-1; 8 bases line up with TRBD1. The V segment lost 0 bases and the J segment 8 bases; nucleotides outside the gene matches: 9. Germline loops: CDR1 MNHNS, CDR2 SASEGT. This CDR3 region has 16 residues.

The CDR3 DNA follows: TGTGCCAGCAGCACCGCGACAGAGCCCTACGAGCAGTACTTC. Protein product: CASSTATEPYEQYF. The rearrangement links TRBV9 to TRBJ2-7; D might be TRBD1 (5 bases). This CDR3 is built from 14 residues. Germline-derived CDR1 and CDR2 are SGDLS and YYNGEE. V gave up 4 bases and J gave up 2 bases, with 13 bases separating them.

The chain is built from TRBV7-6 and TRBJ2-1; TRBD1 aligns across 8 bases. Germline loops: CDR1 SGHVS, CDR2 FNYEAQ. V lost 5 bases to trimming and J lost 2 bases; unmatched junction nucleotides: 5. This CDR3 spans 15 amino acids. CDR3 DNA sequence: TGTGCCAGCAGCGTCGGACAGGGACCCTACAATGAGCAGTTCTTC. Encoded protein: CASSVGQGPYNEQFF.

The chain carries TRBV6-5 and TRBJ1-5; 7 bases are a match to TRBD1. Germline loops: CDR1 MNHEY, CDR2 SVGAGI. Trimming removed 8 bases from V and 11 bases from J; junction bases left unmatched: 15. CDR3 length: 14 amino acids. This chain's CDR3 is CASGTGTGRGTQHF. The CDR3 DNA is TGTGCCAGCGGTACAGGGACGGGCAGGGGGACCCAGCATTTT.

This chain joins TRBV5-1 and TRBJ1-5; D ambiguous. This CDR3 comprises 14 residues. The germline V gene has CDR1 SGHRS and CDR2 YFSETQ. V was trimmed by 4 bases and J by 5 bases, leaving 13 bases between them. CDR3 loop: CASSPTGGYQPQHF. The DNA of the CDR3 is TGCGCCAGCAGCCCGACTGGAGGCTATCAGCCCCAGCATTTT.

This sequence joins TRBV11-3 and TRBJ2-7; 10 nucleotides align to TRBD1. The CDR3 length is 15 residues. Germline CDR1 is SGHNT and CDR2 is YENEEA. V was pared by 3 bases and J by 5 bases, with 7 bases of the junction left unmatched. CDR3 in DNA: TGTGCCAGCAGCTTCGCGGGGACAGGGGATAACGAGCAGTACTTC. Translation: CASSFAGTGDNEQYF.

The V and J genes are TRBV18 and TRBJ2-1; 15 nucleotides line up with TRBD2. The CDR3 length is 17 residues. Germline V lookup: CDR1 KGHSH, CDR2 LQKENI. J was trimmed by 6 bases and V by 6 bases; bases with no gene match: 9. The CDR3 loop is CASSRGLAGGQGNEQFF. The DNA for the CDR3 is TGTGCCAGCTCTCGAGGACTAGCGGGAGGGCAGGGCAATGAGCAGTTCTTC.

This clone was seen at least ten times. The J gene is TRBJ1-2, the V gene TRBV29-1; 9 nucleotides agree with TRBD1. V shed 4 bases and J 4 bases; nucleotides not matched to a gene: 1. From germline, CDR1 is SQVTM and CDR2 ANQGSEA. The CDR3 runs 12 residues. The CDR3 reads CSVADRGYGYTF. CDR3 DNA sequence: TGCAGCGTTGCGGACAGGGGCTATGGCTACACCTTC.

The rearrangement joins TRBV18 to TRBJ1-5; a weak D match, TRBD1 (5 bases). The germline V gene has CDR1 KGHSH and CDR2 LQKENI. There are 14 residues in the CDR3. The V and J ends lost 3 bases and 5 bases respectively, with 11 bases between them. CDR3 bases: TGTGCCAGCTCACCGCAAGGGGTAGATCAGCCCCAGCATTTT. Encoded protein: CASSPQGVDQPQHF.

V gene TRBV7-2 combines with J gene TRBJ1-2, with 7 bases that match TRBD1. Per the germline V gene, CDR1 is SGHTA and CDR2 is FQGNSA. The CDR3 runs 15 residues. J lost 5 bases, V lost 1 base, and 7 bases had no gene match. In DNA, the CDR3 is TGTGCCAGCAGCTTAGAAGTCAGGGGGACGTATGGCTACACCTTC. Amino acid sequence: CASSLEVRGTYGYTF.

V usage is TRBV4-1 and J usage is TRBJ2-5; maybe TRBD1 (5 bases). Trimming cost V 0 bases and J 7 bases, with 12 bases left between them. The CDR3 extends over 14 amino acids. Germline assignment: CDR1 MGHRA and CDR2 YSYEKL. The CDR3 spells CASSQDSGARTQYF. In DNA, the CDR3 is TGCGCCAGCAGCCAAGATTCTGGGGCGAGGACCCAGTACTTC.

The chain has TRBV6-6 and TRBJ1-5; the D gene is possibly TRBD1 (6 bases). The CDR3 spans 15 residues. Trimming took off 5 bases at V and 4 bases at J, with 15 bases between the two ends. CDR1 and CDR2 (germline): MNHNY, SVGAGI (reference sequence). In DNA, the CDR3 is TGTGCCAGCAGTCGTGGACAGTGGGCAAATCAGCCCCAGCATTTT. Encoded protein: CASSRGQWANQPQHF.

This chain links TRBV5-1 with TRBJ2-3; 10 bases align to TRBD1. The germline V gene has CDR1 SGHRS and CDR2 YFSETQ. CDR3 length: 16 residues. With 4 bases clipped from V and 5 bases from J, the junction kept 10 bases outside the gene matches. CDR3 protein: CASSLQSGQGLDTQYF. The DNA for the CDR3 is TGCGCCAGCAGCCTGCAGTCGGGACAGGGGTTAGATACGCAGTATTTT.

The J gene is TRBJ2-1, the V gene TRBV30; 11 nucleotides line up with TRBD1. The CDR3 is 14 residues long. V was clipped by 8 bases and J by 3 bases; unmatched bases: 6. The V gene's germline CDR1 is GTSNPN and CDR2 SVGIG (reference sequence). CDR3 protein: CAGQGATFYNEQFF. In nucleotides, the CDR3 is TGTGCCGGACAGGGGGCGACCTTCTACAATGAGCAGTTCTTC.

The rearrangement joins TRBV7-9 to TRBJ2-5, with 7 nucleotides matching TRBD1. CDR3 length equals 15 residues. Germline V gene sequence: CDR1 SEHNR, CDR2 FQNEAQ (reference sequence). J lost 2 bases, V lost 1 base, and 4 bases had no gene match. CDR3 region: CASSLVQGEQETQYF. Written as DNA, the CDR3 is TGTGCCAGCAGCTTAGTCCAGGGGGAGCAAGAGACCCAGTACTTC.

The CDR3 here is CASSLPGLALQETQYF. The CDR3 DNA reads TGCGCCAGCAGCTTACCGGGACTAGCGCTTCAAGAGACCCAGTACTTC. The chain links TRBV5-1 to TRBJ2-5, with 10 bases that match TRBD2. CDR1 and CDR2 (germline): SGHRS, YFSETQ. The junction had 6 bases not matched to a gene; V was cut back by 2 bases and J by 2 bases. The CDR3 consists of 16 residues.

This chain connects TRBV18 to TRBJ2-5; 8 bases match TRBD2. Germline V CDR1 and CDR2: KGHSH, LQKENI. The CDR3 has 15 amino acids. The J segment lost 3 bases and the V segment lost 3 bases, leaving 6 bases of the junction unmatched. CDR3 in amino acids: CASSPQTGGKETQYF. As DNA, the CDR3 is TGTGCCAGCTCACCCCAAACGGGGGGGAAAGAGACCCAGTACTTC.

In nucleotides, the CDR3 is TGTGCCAGTCACAGGGCCACGGACTATGGCTACACCTTC. It translates to CASHRATDYGYTF. The chain joins TRBV28 to TRBJ1-2, with D possibly being TRBD1 (6 bases). The CDR3 is 13 residues long. From germline, CDR1 is MDHEN and CDR2 SYDVKM. V shed 9 bases and J shed 3 bases, with 14 bases lying between them.

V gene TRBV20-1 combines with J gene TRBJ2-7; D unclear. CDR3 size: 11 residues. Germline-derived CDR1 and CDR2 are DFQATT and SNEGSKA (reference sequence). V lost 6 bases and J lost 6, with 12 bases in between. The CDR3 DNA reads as TGCAGTGCGCAGGAAGAGTCCGAGCAGTACTTC. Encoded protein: CSAQEESEQYF.

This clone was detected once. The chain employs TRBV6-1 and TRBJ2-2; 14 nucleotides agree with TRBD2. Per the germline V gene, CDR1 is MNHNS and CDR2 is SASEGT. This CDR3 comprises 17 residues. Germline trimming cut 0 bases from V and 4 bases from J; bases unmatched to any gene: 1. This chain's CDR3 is CASSEAGLAGVTGELFF. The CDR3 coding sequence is TGTGCCAGCAGTGAAGCGGGACTAGCGGGAGTCACCGGGGAGCTGTTTTTT.

CDR3 residues: CATSRETGSGYTF. CDR3 DNA sequence: TGTGCCACCAGCAGGGAGACAGGCAGTGGCTACACCTTC. This rearrangement joins TRBV15 to TRBJ1-2; possibly TRBD1 for D (6 bases). The germline V gene encodes CDR1 LNHNV and CDR2 YYDKDF (reference sequence). The CDR3 contains 13 residues. Deletions cut 3 bases from V and 7 bases from J, with 12 bases between.

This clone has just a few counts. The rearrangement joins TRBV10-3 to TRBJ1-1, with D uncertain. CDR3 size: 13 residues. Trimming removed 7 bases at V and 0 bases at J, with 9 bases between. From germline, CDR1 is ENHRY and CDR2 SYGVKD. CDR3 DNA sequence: TGTGCCATCAATCCGGGTATGAACACTGAAGCTTTCTTT. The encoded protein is CAINPGMNTEAFF.

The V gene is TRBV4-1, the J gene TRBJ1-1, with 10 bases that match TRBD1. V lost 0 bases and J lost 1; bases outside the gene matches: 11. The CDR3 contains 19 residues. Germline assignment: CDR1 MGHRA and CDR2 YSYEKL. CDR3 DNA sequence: TGCGCCAGCAGCCAAGAAGATTTCCGGGACAGGGGTTCGAACACTGAAGCTTTCTTT. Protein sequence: CASSQEDFRDRGSNTEAFF.